A selection of T cell receptor beta chains follows, all from one sample in a study of shared clonotypes between healthy human individuals. TCRdb's table, derived via immunoSEQ multiplex PCR, lists solely in-frame clones and lacks some. This sample has 400,000 to 600,000 clones, with roughly 79% found just once. The sequencing input was PBMCs. The source is a woman between 40 and 55 years old in good health. Some clones in this sample may be carry-over from other donors' samples. The CDR3 runs from the conserved cysteine through the conserved F or W. The order of the fields is J gene, clone size, D gene, V gene, CDR3 DNA, CDR3 protein. A D gene is named only where the DNA matches it firmly. The size field is filled for only some rows; it gives once, few, many or a size class.

J gene: TRBJ2-7
clone size: NA
D gene: NA
V gene: TRBV7-2
CDR3 DNA: TGTGCCAGCAGCTTAATTAACGATCCCCAAGCCGGGTACGAGCAGTACTTC
CDR3 protein: CASSLINDPQAGYEQYF

J gene: TRBJ2-1
clone size: once
D gene: NA
V gene: TRBV27
CDR3 DNA: TGTGCCAGCAGTTTTACCCGGGGGCGATTCATAGGTGGTGAGCAGTTCTTC
CDR3 protein: CASSFTRGRFIGGEQFF

J gene: TRBJ2-1
clone size: NA
D gene: TRBD1
V gene: TRBV27
CDR3 DNA: TGTGCCAGCAGTTCCACAGGGGGCAATGAGCAGTTCTTC
CDR3 protein: CASSSTGGNEQFF

J gene: TRBJ1-5
clone size: NA
D gene: TRBD1
V gene: TRBV10-3
CDR3 DNA: TGTGCCATCAGCGGAGAGACAGGGGTCAATCAGCCCCAGCATTTT
CDR3 protein: CAISGETGVNQPQHF

J gene: TRBJ1-2
clone size: NA
D gene: NA
V gene: TRBV30
CDR3 DNA: TGTGCCTGGAGTGTCAACGTGGGGGGGAACTATGGCTACACCTTC
CDR3 protein: CAWSVNVGGNYGYTF

J gene: TRBJ2-7
clone size: few
D gene: NA
V gene: TRBV11-3
CDR3 DNA: TGTGCCAGCAGCCCCGGACAGTACTACGAGCAGTACTTC
CDR3 protein: CASSPGQYYEQYF

J gene: TRBJ1-1
clone size: NA
D gene: TRBD1
V gene: TRBV29-1
CDR3 DNA: TGCAGCGTGATAGACAGGGCGGCGAACACTGAAGCTTTCTTT
CDR3 protein: CSVIDRAANTEAFF

J gene: TRBJ2-1
clone size: NA
D gene: TRBD1
V gene: TRBV5-1
CDR3 DNA: TGCGCCAGCAGCCAAACCAGACAGGGGGGTGAGCAGTTCTTC
CDR3 protein: CASSQTRQGGEQFF

J gene: TRBJ2-7
clone size: NA
D gene: TRBD2
V gene: TRBV11-2
CDR3 DNA: TGTGCCAGCAGCAGTACTAGCGGCCCCTATTACCGGCAGTACTTC
CDR3 protein: CASSSTSGPYYRQYF

J gene: TRBJ2-3
clone size: few
D gene: NA
V gene: TRBV7-2
CDR3 DNA: TGTGCCAGCAGCGCATGGGGGACTAGCACAGATACGCAGTATTTT
CDR3 protein: CASSAWGTSTDTQYF

J gene: TRBJ2-3
clone size: NA
D gene: NA
V gene: TRBV2
CDR3 DNA: TGTGCCAGCAGTGTCGAGGGAGGTTATTCTAGCACAGATACGCAGTATTTT
CDR3 protein: CASSVEGGYSSTDTQYF

J gene: TRBJ2-7
clone size: once
D gene: TRBD2
V gene: TRBV11-2
CDR3 DNA: TGTGCCAGCAGCTTAGATCCTTCTAGCGGGATGTACGAGCAGTACTTC
CDR3 protein: CASSLDPSSGMYEQYF

J gene: TRBJ2-7
clone size: once
D gene: TRBD2
V gene: TRBV27
CDR3 DNA: TGTGCCAGCAGTTTCTCCATAGCGGGGGACTACGAGCAGTACTTC
CDR3 protein: CASSFSIAGDYEQYF

J gene: TRBJ2-1
clone size: NA
D gene: TRBD2
V gene: TRBV29-1
CDR3 DNA: TGCAGCGTTGAAGGCACGACTAGCGGGAGGGCCGGGCGGTACAATGAGCAGTTCTTC
CDR3 protein: CSVEGTTSGRAGRYNEQFF

J gene: TRBJ2-2
clone size: NA
D gene: NA
V gene: TRBV5-1
CDR3 DNA: TGCGCCAGCAGGGGGGGCGACACCGGGGAGCTGTTTTTT
CDR3 protein: CASRGGDTGELFF

J gene: TRBJ2-2
clone size: once
D gene: TRBD2
V gene: TRBV6-4
CDR3 DNA: TGTGCCAGCAGTGACTTAGCGGGAGCTAACACCGGGGAGCTGTTTTTT
CDR3 protein: CASSDLAGANTGELFF

J gene: TRBJ2-7
clone size: NA
D gene: NA
V gene: TRBV18
CDR3 DNA: TGTGCCAGCTCATTAACCCAGGACTATGAGCAGTACTTC
CDR3 protein: CASSLTQDYEQYF

J gene: TRBJ2-7
clone size: NA
D gene: TRBD1
V gene: TRBV9
CDR3 DNA: TGTGCCAGCAGCGTAGGACAGGGGGAGGCCTACGAGCAGTACTTC
CDR3 protein: CASSVGQGEAYEQYF

J gene: TRBJ2-1
clone size: NA
D gene: NA
V gene: TRBV6-6
CDR3 DNA: TGTGCCAGCAGTGACGGACTCCCGGGAGTCGATGAGCAGTTCTTC
CDR3 protein: CASSDGLPGVDEQFF

J gene: TRBJ2-7
clone size: NA
D gene: NA
V gene: TRBV7-9
CDR3 DNA: TGTGCCAGCAGCTTTATGGGGTACGAGCAGTACTTC
CDR3 protein: CASSFMGYEQYF

J gene: TRBJ2-3
clone size: NA
D gene: NA
V gene: TRBV2
CDR3 DNA: TGTGCCAGCGAGAACCAGGGATGGACAGATACGCAGTATTTT
CDR3 protein: CASENQGWTDTQYF

J gene: TRBJ1-5
clone size: NA
D gene: NA
V gene: TRBV11-1
CDR3 DNA: TGTGCCAGCAGCTTAGGTGGCAGCAATCAGCCCCAGCATTTT
CDR3 protein: CASSLGGSNQPQHF

J gene: TRBJ1-2
clone size: NA
D gene: TRBD1
V gene: TRBV28
CDR3 DNA: TGTGCCAGCTTGAGGCATAGAGACAGGGCCTTAAACTATGGCTACACCTTC
CDR3 protein: CASLRHRDRALNYGYTF

J gene: TRBJ1-1
clone size: NA
D gene: NA
V gene: TRBV7-6
CDR3 DNA: TGTGCCAGCAGCCGAGACGTGAACACTGAAGCTTTCTTT
CDR3 protein: CASSRDVNTEAFF

J gene: TRBJ2-2
clone size: NA
D gene: NA
V gene: TRBV7-2
CDR3 DNA: TGTGCCAGCAACGGGGACATCTCGAACACCGGGGAGCTGTTTTTT
CDR3 protein: CASNGDISNTGELFF

J gene: TRBJ1-2
clone size: NA
D gene: NA
V gene: TRBV28
CDR3 DNA: TGTGCCACTCCGGGGGGCAGAAACTATGGCTACACCTTC
CDR3 protein: CATPGGRNYGYTF

J gene: TRBJ1-3
clone size: NA
D gene: NA
V gene: TRBV7-3
CDR3 DNA: TGTGCCAGCAGCCCTAATGCAGGAAACACCATATATTTT
CDR3 protein: CASSPNAGNTIYF

J gene: TRBJ2-7
clone size: NA
D gene: TRBD2
V gene: TRBV29-1
CDR3 DNA: TGCAGCGTTGAGGATGGAGCGGGGTGGGGTTACGAGCAGTACTTC
CDR3 protein: CSVEDGAGWGYEQYF

J gene: TRBJ1-1
clone size: NA
D gene: NA
V gene: TRBV30
CDR3 DNA: TGTGCCTGGAGTAGCCCGACGCGGATGAACACTGAAGCTTTCTTT
CDR3 protein: CAWSSPTRMNTEAFF

J gene: TRBJ1-5
clone size: NA
D gene: TRBD1
V gene: TRBV27
CDR3 DNA: TGTGCCAGCCGGCCCGGGACAGGGGTTCAGCCCCAGCATTTT
CDR3 protein: CASRPGTGVQPQHF

J gene: TRBJ2-7
clone size: NA
D gene: NA
V gene: TRBV7-9
CDR3 DNA: TGTGCCAGCAGCTTAGGGGGCCTAGCTTACGAGCAGTACTTC
CDR3 protein: CASSLGGLAYEQYF

J gene: TRBJ2-1
clone size: NA
D gene: NA
V gene: TRBV21-1
CDR3 DNA: TGTGCCAGCAGCAAAAGTAAGCGGGAGCTTCACAATGAGCAGTTCTTC
CDR3 protein: CASSKSKRELHNEQFF

J gene: TRBJ2-7
clone size: NA
D gene: NA
V gene: TRBV5-1
CDR3 DNA: TGCGCCAGCAGCCCCCAAGGGGGGAACTCCTACGAGCAGTACTTC
CDR3 protein: CASSPQGGNSYEQYF

J gene: TRBJ2-7
clone size: few
D gene: NA
V gene: TRBV28
CDR3 DNA: TGTGCCAGCAGACCACCGGGACCCCACTACGAGCAGTACTTC
CDR3 protein: CASRPPGPHYEQYF

J gene: TRBJ2-1
clone size: NA
D gene: TRBD2
V gene: TRBV27
CDR3 DNA: TGTGCCAGCAACCAACGAGGACTAGCGCTCTCCTACAATGAGCAGTTCTTC
CDR3 protein: CASNQRGLALSYNEQFF

J gene: TRBJ2-1
clone size: NA
D gene: TRBD1
V gene: TRBV27
CDR3 DNA: TGTGCCAGCAGCCTTCAGGGGGTCGGTTACAATGAGCAGTTCTTC
CDR3 protein: CASSLQGVGYNEQFF

J gene: TRBJ2-7
clone size: NA
D gene: TRBD2
V gene: TRBV4-1
CDR3 DNA: TGCGCCAGCAGCCAAGATTCTAGCGGGAGTATTGGGCAGTACTTC
CDR3 protein: CASSQDSSGSIGQYF

J gene: TRBJ1-2
clone size: NA
D gene: TRBD1
V gene: TRBV19
CDR3 DNA: TGTGCCAGTACAACAGACAGGGAGAGGGATGGCTACACCTTC
CDR3 protein: CASTTDRERDGYTF

J gene: TRBJ2-7
clone size: NA
D gene: TRBD1
V gene: TRBV7-2
CDR3 DNA: TGTGCCAGCAGCCAAGGACAGGGAGAAATCGAGCAGTACTTC
CDR3 protein: CASSQGQGEIEQYF